The following is a T cell receptor (beta chain) sequence with its context. Its antigen is currently not known. No quality values exist for individual bases; no much larger clone is one base distant. The data were obtained in a study of cytomegalovirus exposure and HLA in healthy donors (dated by TCRdb to 2016 to 2017). At the level of the whole study: In an earlier analysis of some 550 of the donors, approximately 300 Gb of sequence data and 120 million or so unique TCR beta sequences from about 179 million T cells were reported. Class I and class II HLA loci were covered by the typing at four-digit resolution. The aim of the study was to test whether cataloging public T cell receptors could identify signatures of past pathogen exposure. Rather than using new phenotypic data, the later analysis identified candidate immune exposures from TCR beta sequences and from how often those sequences occurred across donors. Using immunosequencing, the study profiled T cell repertoires from 500 to 800 subjects and related those repertoires to cytomegalovirus serostatus. Every discovery cohort repertoire had been produced on one sequencing platform. To decide whether each TCR beta V gene segment behaved as functional or pseudogenic, an earlier analysis of approximately 620 of the donors relied on high-throughput TCR beta sequencing. Roughly 5 DR-DQ haplotypes were handled as single units for association and clustering, since linkage in the cohort was strong. Typing coverage varied by locus: about 620-640 donors for A, B, C, DRB1 and DQB1; roughly 560 for DQA1; more than 600 for DPA1; 400 to 480 for DPB1. Besides the first cohort of 666 subjects, a separate validation cohort made up of about 120 different subjects was used. A later analysis re-examined previously published TCR beta repertoires from more than 550 donors and added high-resolution HLA genotyping to investigate patterns of TCR occurrence. An early release covering roughly 580 HLA-typed donors comprised 250 to 350 gigabases of sequencing data and 85 million to 100 million unique TCR sequences. On average, around 230,000 unique TCR beta nucleotide sequences were sequenced per donor among 350 to 400 genotyped donors of the cohort, with about 17% of those sequences being non-productive. To predict cytomegalovirus infection status, the study combined high-throughput TCR immunosequencing, statistical association of individual TCRs with disease status, and machine learning. The genetic ancestry cluster associated with self-reported Caucasian donors included around 76% of the approximately 430 genotyped donors. In a later genetic analysis, genome-wide SNP genotypes for about 65% of the 666 donors were used, and that subset was treated as a discovery cohort. Donor age, sex, ethnicity and CMV serostatus were collected together with the repertoire data. What the study reported, not specific to this receptor: In a later genetic analysis, fewer N-insertions in productive TCRs were reported among donors in an Asian-associated ancestry cluster than the roughly 710-donor mean. Correlated functional status among segregating V segments might be attributable to linkage disequilibrium, but an unknown experimental factor could not be ruled out. V-gene and J-gene trimming of TCR beta chains was associated with a missense DCLRE1C variant in a later genetic analysis, and the association was replicated in an independent cohort. A further reported finding was that TCR beta sequences accurately predicted the HLA-A and HLA-B alleles for most subjects in the first cohort. An earlier analysis of around 540 of the donors showed that most TCR beta V segments appeared in productive rearrangements either about 87% or about 30% of the time, which broadly matched IMGT annotations. In this cohort, only TCR beta chains were sequenced, and detectable features were limited by the absence of alpha or paired-chain data. Three of the identified cytomegalovirus-associated TCR beta chains were confirmed in vitro to be specific for cytomegalovirus antigens. Immune exposure information for the cohort was limited to CMV serostatus. At a false discovery rate of 0.05, a later analysis linked under 20,000 TCR beta sequences to specific HLA alleles. Because counts were too low, more than 15 rarely observed V segments, including chromosome 9 orphons, were excluded from the earlier analysis of some 590 of the donors. In a later analysis, TCR association rates were found to vary across HLA loci, with the most associated TCRs seen for DRB1 alleles and the fewest for HLA-C alleles. In both the original and validation cohorts, the classifier was reported to diagnose cytomegalovirus status with high specificity and sensitivity. In the study, roughly 160 TCR beta chains were listed as associated with cytomegalovirus. A later analysis found that HLA-associated TCR beta chains were more clonally expanded and had lower generation probabilities than equally common non-associated chains. Presence/absence analyses assumed roughly uniform sequencing depth across donors, an assumption that may not hold. In a later analysis, several top co-occurrence clusters were reported to appear linked to parvovirus B19, influenza, CMV and Epstein-Barr virus. Because some donors lacked HLA typing at each locus, the association tests relied only on the typed subset. It was suggested by the authors that the approach could potentially be generalized to other disease states and immunological phenotypes. According to a later analysis, most CMV-associated TCR beta chains appeared to be HLA-restricted, and the HLA associations seemed to be driven largely by CMV exposure. A cluster of highly shared sequence variants was judged likely to represent a technical artifact of the sequencing pipeline. Strong co-occurrence of HLA alleles, especially DR and DQ, made assigning TCR associations to individual alleles difficult. Across donors, most TCR sequences were observed very rarely, whereas some public TCRs were present in many individuals. Some IMGT-functional V segments, including TRBV6-2 and TRBV6-3, could not be told apart with the 87-base-pair reads, so those segments were excluded.

Measured from the cysteine to the phenylalanine, the CDR3 is 12 residues long. Only CDR3 DNA remains: 36 bases, in frame from the first base. The germline V gene provides CDR1 SQVTM and CDR2 ANQGSEA. V and J are truncated by 6 bases and 4 bases respectively, leaving an intervening sequence of 13 bases. The receptor library was made with the immunoSEQ multiplex PCR assay. For the multiplex PCR, a mixture combining 60 forward primers for TCR Vbeta segments and 13 reverse primers for TCR Jbeta segments was used. The CDR3 region of rearranged TCR beta genes was amplified from genomic DNA with a multiplex PCR assay. On the Illumina HiSeq System, the amplified TCR beta libraries were sequenced as 87-base-pair reads. The study's processing was this. Across the 600 to 700 repertoires, a later analysis counted tens of millions of unique TCR beta chains, about 10 million of which were shared by at least two donors. To remove PCR and sequencing errors, raw reads were error-corrected and collapsed into unique sequences using a nearest-neighbor algorithm that merged closely related sequences. Alignment of CDR3 sequences to IMGT reference sequences was used to assign V, D and J gene segments. For a sequence to be retained, at least a six-nucleotide match to both a V gene segment and a J gene segment was required. A rearrangement counted as productive if the CDR3 had no stop codons and remained in frame with V and J, and every other rearrangement counted as non-productive. CDR3 was defined by IMGT convention, running from the second conserved V-encoded cysteine to the conserved J-encoded phenylalanine. The earlier analysis of fewer than 750 of the donors excluded sequences that lacked an unambiguous match to a single V gene segment. An earlier analysis of 587 of the donors called V segments functional above 56.7% productive rearrangements and segregating when the between-donor standard deviation exceeded 5%. A statistical classification framework was built to diagnose cytomegalovirus status from the catalog of TCR beta chain sequences. A later analysis assigned V and J genes by comparing TCR nucleotide sequences with IMGT/GENE-DB human TR gene sequences. Using the TCRdist pipeline, a later analysis assigned CDR3 sequences along with most-parsimonious VDJ recombination scenarios. In a later analysis, each TCR beta chain was defined by its CDR3 amino acid sequence together with its V-gene family, and reads lacking a unique V-gene family were excluded. A later analysis removed 550 to 700 highly shared, low-generation-probability nucleotide sequences to deal with suspected cross-contamination and a sequencing artifact. In a later analysis, a clonal expansion index was calculated for each public chain from normalized within-repertoire ranks of inferred template counts. Generation probabilities in a later analysis came from a VDJ recombination model fitted to out-of-frame rearrangements, and those results were checked against IGoR. Hypergeometric tests were used in a later analysis to score TCR-TCR, TCR-HLA and TCR-CMV co-occurrence, with a repertoire-size bias correction applied to the TCR pairs. To estimate false discovery rates, a later analysis permuted the HLA or CMV assignments 20 times. In a later analysis, co-occurring TCRs were grouped using DBSCAN, with TCRdist sequence similarity added in when clustering inside HLA-allele-positive subsets. Co-occurrence clustering excluded repertoires with fewer than 30,000 or more than 120,000 public chains, plus five with anomalous nucleotide sharing. TCRdb retrieved this table from immuneACCESS and kept in-frame rearrangements only. Not all clones are present; in checked studies, unresolved V genes account for under half, and no reason is known for the remainder. That table is the source of V, J and clone size, and D and trimming were worked out from the DNA. The sample table records some 150,000 clones; about three quarters of these occur just once. The leading ten clones occupy around 3.6% of the sample.

The cohort consisted of 600 or so healthy bone marrow donors. All cohort members were sampled while nominally healthy, although unrecorded immune exposures were likely present. The donor was CMV seronegative and was included in the group of 352 seronegative cohort members. A peripheral blood sample was collected from each donor, and TCR beta sequencing was performed on peripheral blood mononuclear cells. Genomic DNA extraction from the blood cell samples was performed with the Qiagen DNeasy Blood Extraction Kit. Source material: PBMCs. The rearrangement combines TRBV29-1 with TRBJ2-7; TRBD2 is possibly the D segment (6 matching bases). This TCR came from a male donor in good health and CMV-seronegative. The sequence in DNA is TGCAGCGTGTCAACGGGGGTATACGAGCAGTACTTC. Its translation reads: CSVSTGVYEQYF.